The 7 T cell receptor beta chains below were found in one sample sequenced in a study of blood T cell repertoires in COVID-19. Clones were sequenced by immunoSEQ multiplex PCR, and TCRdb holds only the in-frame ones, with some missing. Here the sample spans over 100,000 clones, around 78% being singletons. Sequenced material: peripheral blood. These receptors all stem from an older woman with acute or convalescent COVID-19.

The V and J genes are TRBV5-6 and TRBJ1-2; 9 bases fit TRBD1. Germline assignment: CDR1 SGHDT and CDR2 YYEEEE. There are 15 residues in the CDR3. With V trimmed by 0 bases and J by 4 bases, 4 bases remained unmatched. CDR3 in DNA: TGTGCCAGCAGCTTGGGGGACAGGGAGTTCTATGGCTACACCTTC. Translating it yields CASSLGDREFYGYTF. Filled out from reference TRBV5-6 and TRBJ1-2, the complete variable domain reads DAGVTQSPTHLIKTRGQQVTLRCSPKSGHDTVSWYQQALGQGPQFIFQYYEEEERQRGNFPDRFSGHQFPNYSSELNVNALLLGDSALYLCASSLGDREFYGYTFGSGTRLTVV.

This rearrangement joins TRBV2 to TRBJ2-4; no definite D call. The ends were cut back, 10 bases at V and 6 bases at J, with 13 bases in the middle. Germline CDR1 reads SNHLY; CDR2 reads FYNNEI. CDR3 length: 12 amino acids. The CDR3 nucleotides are TGTGCCACGCGAGAGAGTTTAAACATTCAGTACTTC. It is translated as CATRESLNIQYF.

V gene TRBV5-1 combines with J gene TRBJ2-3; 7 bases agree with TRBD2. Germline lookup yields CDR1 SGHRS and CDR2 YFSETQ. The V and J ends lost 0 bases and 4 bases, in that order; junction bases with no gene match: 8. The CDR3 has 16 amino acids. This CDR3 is CASSLGTSWEADTQYF. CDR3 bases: TGCGCCAGCAGCTTGGGGACTAGTTGGGAGGCAGATACGCAGTATTTT.

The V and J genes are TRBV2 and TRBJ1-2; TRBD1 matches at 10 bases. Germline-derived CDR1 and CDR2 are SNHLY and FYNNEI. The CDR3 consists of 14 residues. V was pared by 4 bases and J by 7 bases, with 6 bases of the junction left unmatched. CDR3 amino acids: CASSGQGAGRGYTF. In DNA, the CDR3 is TGTGCCAGCAGTGGACAGGGGGCAGGTCGTGGCTACACCTTC.

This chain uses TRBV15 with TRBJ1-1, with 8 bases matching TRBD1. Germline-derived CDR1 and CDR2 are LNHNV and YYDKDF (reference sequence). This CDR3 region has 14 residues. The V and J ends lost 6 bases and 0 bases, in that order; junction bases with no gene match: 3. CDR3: CATSAGGLNTEAFF. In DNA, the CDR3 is TGTGCCACCAGTGCAGGGGGCCTGAACACTGAAGCTTTCTTT.

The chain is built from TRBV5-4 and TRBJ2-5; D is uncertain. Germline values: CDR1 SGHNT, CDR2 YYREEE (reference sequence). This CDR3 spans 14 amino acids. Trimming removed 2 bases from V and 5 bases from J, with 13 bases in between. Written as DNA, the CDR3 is TGTGCCAGCAGCTTCGATCAGACGAGGGAGACCCAGTACTTC. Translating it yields CASSFDQTRETQYF.

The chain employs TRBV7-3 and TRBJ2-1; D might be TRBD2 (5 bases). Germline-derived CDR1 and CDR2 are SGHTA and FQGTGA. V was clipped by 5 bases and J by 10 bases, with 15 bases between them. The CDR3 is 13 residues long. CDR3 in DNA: TGTGCCAGCAGCCCGGGAAGGAGTGGCGAGCAGTTCTTC. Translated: CASSPGRSGEQFF.